The 22 T cell receptor beta chains below come from one sample, sequenced in a study of cytomegalovirus exposure and HLA in healthy donors. Researchers ran the PCR with 60 Vbeta and 13 Jbeta primers. Libraries were prepared by immunoSEQ multiplex PCR; TCRdb keeps only in-frame clonotypes and omits some of them. This table holds fewer than 150,000 clones, under 85% found once. Sequenced material: PBMCs. The receptors were sampled from a human donor in good health.

This sequence joins TRBV25-1 and TRBJ1-1; no reliable D call. Trimming took off 4 bases at V and 6 bases at J, with 12 bases between the two ends. The germline gives CDR1 MGHDK, CDR2 SYGVNS. This CDR3 has 13 amino acids. The CDR3 here is CASSVTPGAEAFF. The CDR3 DNA reads TGTGCCAGCAGTGTAACACCCGGGGCTGAAGCTTTCTTT.

The V gene is TRBV28, the J gene TRBJ1-2; D is undetermined. The length of the CDR3 is 13 residues. V lost 5 bases and J lost 2, with 9 bases in between. CDR1 is MDHEN and CDR2 is SYDVKM in the germline V gene. The CDR3 protein is CASSPDGNYGYTF. The CDR3 region has the DNA TGTGCCAGCAGTCCCGACGGGAACTATGGCTACACCTTC.

About this clone itself: The junction shows a germline mismatch at one end, possibly a read error. In nucleotides, the CDR3 is TGTGCCAGCAGTCCCTCCCTTTCTAGCGGGCGGCCCCACTTC. The encoded protein is CASSPSLSSGRPHF. The chain links TRBV14 to TRBJ2-7, with 8 bases that match TRBD2. CDR3 length equals 14 residues. Germline-derived CDR1 and CDR2 are SGHDN and FVKESK.

There are a few counts of this clone. The chain is built from TRBV19 and TRBJ1-1, with a tentative D call TRBD1 (6 bases). The CDR3 is 14 residues long. Per the germline V gene, CDR1 is LNHDA and CDR2 is SQIVND (reference sequence). V was cut by 2 bases and J by 1 base, with 8 bases left in between. In nucleotides, the CDR3 is TGTGCCAGTAGTATAAGGGGGAGGAACACTGAAGCTTTCTTT. Residues: CASSIRGRNTEAFF. The full variable domain, rest sourced from reference TRBV19 and TRBJ1-1, is DGGITQSPKYLFRKEGQNVTLSCEQNLNHDAMYWYRQDPGQGLRLIYYSQIVNDFQKGDIAEGYSVSREKKESFPLTVTSAQKNPTAFYLCASSIRGRNTEAFFGQGTRLTVV.

This clone was recorded once. J is TRBJ2-4 and V is TRBV28; D may be TRBD1 (7 bases). The germline CDR1 and CDR2 sequences are MDHEN and SYDVKM. The CDR3 is 16 amino acids. V lost 3 bases and J lost 4, with 16 bases in between. Here the CDR3 reads CASSFQSAGGKNIQYF. CDR3 DNA: TGTGCCAGCAGTTTCCAGAGCGCAGGGGGGAAAAACATTCAGTACTTC.

This clone was picked up a small number of times. CDR3 nucleotides: TGTGCCAGCAGTTTACTTGGGGGCGGCTATGGCTACACCTTC. Translating gives CASSLLGGGYGYTF. V usage is TRBV27 and J usage is TRBJ1-2; the D gene is possibly TRBD1 (6 bases). Germline V gene sequence: CDR1 MNHEY, CDR2 SMNVEV (reference sequence). The V end lost 2 bases, the J end lost 4 bases, and 11 bases lay between the germline ends. This CDR3 is built from 14 residues.

V usage is TRBV21-1 and J usage is TRBJ2-3; the table's D call, TRBD2, has no DNA check behind it. TRBV21-1 is labeled a pseudogene. This CDR3 comprises 16 residues. For the CDR3, the DNA is TGTGCCAGCAGCAAATTCCGGCGGGAGTCAGTTGATACGCAGTATTTT. Protein: CASSKFRRESVDTQYF.

This chain links TRBV2 with TRBJ1-1, with 9 bases matching TRBD1. Germline values: CDR1 SNHLY, CDR2 FYNNEI. Trimming cost V 6 bases and J 0 bases; bases outside gene matches: 8. The CDR3 length is 16 residues. Here the CDR3 DNA reads TGTGCCAGCAGCCTGTCTGGGACAGGGATGAACACTGAAGCTTTCTTT. Residues: CASSLSGTGMNTEAFF.

The count of this clone is one. This chain connects TRBV25-1 to TRBJ1-1, with 7 bases aligning to TRBD1. CDR1 and CDR2 (germline): MGHDK, SYGVNS. CDR3 length: 13 residues. Losses at the gene ends were 5 bases for V and 7 bases for J; bases not matched to a gene: 7. CDR3 amino acids: CASSSWDSSEAFF. CDR3 coding DNA: TGTGCCAGCAGTTCCTGGGACAGCAGTGAAGCTTTCTTT.

This clone came up once. This chain joins TRBV18 and TRBJ1-1; the D is unclear. This CDR3 region has 15 residues. V shed 2 bases and J shed 1 base, with 11 bases lying between them. Germline values: CDR1 KGHSH, CDR2 LQKENI. In DNA, the CDR3 is TGTGCCAGCTCACCAGATTACAGCAGGAACACTGAAGCTTTCTTT. Translation gives CASSPDYSRNTEAFF. Variable domain in full (rest from reference TRBV18 and TRBJ1-1): NAGVMQNPRHLVRRRGQEARLRCSPMKGHSHVYWYRQLPEEGLKFMVYLQKENIIDESGMPKERFSAEFPKEGPSILRIQQVVRGDSAAYFCASSPDYSRNTEAFFGQGTRLTVV.

The chain carries TRBV27 and TRBJ2-2; 7 positions match TRBD2. Germline V CDR1 and CDR2: MNHEY, SMNVEV (reference sequence). The trim removed 2 bases at V and 0 bases at J, leaving 0 bases unmatched. The CDR3 is 15 amino acids. The CDR3 here is CASSLAGANTGELFF. Written as DNA, the CDR3 is TGTGCCAGCAGTTTAGCGGGGGCGAACACCGGGGAGCTGTTTTTT.

V gene TRBV2 combines with J gene TRBJ2-4; D possibly corresponds to TRBD2 (5 bases). Trimming pared 3 bases from V and 4 bases from J, leaving 10 bases between. This CDR3 is built from 14 residues. Germline V gives CDR1 SNHLY, CDR2 FYNNEI. In DNA, the CDR3 is TGTGCCAGCAGTGAGGGTGGGAGTAAAAACATTCAGTACTTC. Protein: CASSEGGSKNIQYF.

This chain joins TRBV13 and TRBJ2-1, with D maybe TRBD2 (6 bases). The CDR3 totals 15 residues. Germline CDR1 reads PRHDT; CDR2 reads FYEKMQ (reference sequence). V was cut by 3 bases and J by 7 bases, with 16 bases left in between. The CDR3 nucleotides are TGTGCCAGCAGCTTCGTCGGCGGGATGGGGAATGAGCAGTTCTTC. Amino acid sequence: CASSFVGGMGNEQFF. Variable domain in full (rest from reference TRBV13 and TRBJ2-1): AAGVIQSPRHLIKEKRETATLKCYPIPRHDTVYWYQQGPGQDPQFLISFYEKMQSDKGSIPDRFSAQQFSDYHSELNMSSLELGDSALYFCASSFVGGMGNEQFFGPGTRLTVL.

CDR3 region: CASSQSGGVGETQYF. CDR3 coding DNA: TGTGCCAGCAGCCAAAGTGGAGGGGTGGGAGAGACCCAGTACTTC. The rearrangement joins TRBV7-9 to TRBJ2-5; weak D call: TRBD2 (6 bases). The CDR3 extends over 15 amino acids. V was trimmed by 5 bases and J by 4 bases, leaving 17 bases between them. Germline V gene sequence: CDR1 SEHNR, CDR2 FQNEAQ (reference sequence).

This chain links TRBV18 with TRBJ2-5; TRBD2 agrees at 14 bases. The germline V gene has CDR1 KGHSH and CDR2 LQKENI. The CDR3 consists of 16 residues. The trim removed 4 bases at V and 5 bases at J, leaving 6 bases unmatched. Here the CDR3 reads CASSHGTSGSGETQYF. The CDR3, as DNA: TGTGCCAGCTCACACGGGACTAGCGGGAGCGGGGAGACCCAGTACTTC.

The chain couples TRBV18 to TRBJ1-3; 7 bases agree with TRBD1. The J segment lost 4 bases and the V segment lost 10 bases, leaving 13 bases of the junction unmatched. The CDR3 is 15 amino acids. Germline values: CDR1 KGHSH, CDR2 LQKENI. CDR3 coding DNA: TGTGCCACCTCTCGGGAGGGGGCTTCGGGAAACACCATATATTTT. The encoded protein is CATSREGASGNTIYF.

CDR3 residues: CASSLRGPGTGELFF. The CDR3 DNA sequence: TGTGCCAGCAGCCTAAGGGGGCCGGGTACCGGGGAGCTGTTTTTT. J is TRBJ2-2 and V is TRBV11-3; 7 bases agree with TRBD1. V gave up 5 bases and J gave up 5 bases; unmatched junction bases: 8. The CDR3 has 15 residues. Germline V gene lookup returns CDR1 SGHNT and CDR2 YENEEA.

This clone has a single count. The rearrangement joins TRBV5-5 to TRBJ1-1; D not resolved. This CDR3 comprises 16 residues. The V and J ends lost 4 bases and 5 bases respectively, with 21 bases between them. Per the germline V gene, CDR1 is SGHKS and CDR2 is YYEKEE (reference sequence). The CDR3 DNA sequence: TGTGCCAGCAGCCACCTAGGAGGGATTTCTGGAACTGAAGCTTTCTTT. It codes for CASSHLGGISGTEAFF.

V and J are TRBV15 and TRBJ1-2; TRBD1 agrees at 10 bases. Germline V lookup: CDR1 LNHNV, CDR2 YYDKDF (reference sequence). The V and J ends lost 8 bases and 9 bases, in that order; junction bases with no gene match: 6. The CDR3 runs 12 residues. CDR3 in DNA: TGTGCCACCGGCGTGGGACAGGGGAGCTACACCTTC. Translation gives CATGVGQGSYTF. Looking up the rest from reference TRBV15 and TRBJ1-2 gives the full variable domain: DAMVIQNPRYQVTQFGKPVTLSCSQTLNHNVMYWYQQKSSQAPKLLFHYYDKDFNNEADTPDNFQSRRPNTSFCFLDIRSPGLGDTAMYLCATGVGQGSYTFGSGTRLTVV.

The J gene is TRBJ1-6, the V gene TRBV28, with D perhaps matching TRBD1 (5 bases). Germline V lookup: CDR1 MDHEN, CDR2 SYDVKM. The CDR3 runs 15 residues. V was cut by 7 bases and J by 7 bases, with 17 bases left in between. The DNA for the CDR3 is TGTGCCAGCACCCGGGTGGGGGGGTCGAATTCACCCCTCCACTTT. Amino acid sequence: CASTRVGGSNSPLHF.

The rearrangement joins TRBV2 to TRBJ2-1; weak D call: TRBD2 (6 bases). Germline lookup yields CDR1 SNHLY and CDR2 FYNNEI. V shed 7 bases and J shed 6 bases, with 19 bases lying between them. The CDR3 is 15 amino acids. In DNA, the CDR3 is TGTGCCAGCAATCTCCTAGCGTCGGGACGCAATGAGCAGTTCTTC. Translation: CASNLLASGRNEQFF.

The sample holds a few counts of this clone. The rearrangement links TRBV5-4 to TRBJ2-7; D might be TRBD2 (6 bases). The CDR3 contains 20 residues. Germline V gives CDR1 SGHNT, CDR2 YYREEE (reference sequence). V was cut by 4 bases and J by 1 base, with 30 bases left in between. CDR3 protein: CASSPTGLASSFGSSYEQYF. The DNA for the CDR3 is TGTGCCAGCAGCCCGACCGGGCTAGCGAGTTCCTTTGGATCTTCCTACGAGCAGTACTTC. Filled out from reference TRBV5-4 and TRBJ2-7, the complete variable domain reads ETGVTQSPTHLIKTRGQQVTLRCSSQSGHNTVSWYQQALGQGPQFIFQYYREEENGRGNFPPRFSGLQFPNYSSELNVNALELDDSALYLCASSPTGLASSFGSSYEQYFGPGTRLTVT.